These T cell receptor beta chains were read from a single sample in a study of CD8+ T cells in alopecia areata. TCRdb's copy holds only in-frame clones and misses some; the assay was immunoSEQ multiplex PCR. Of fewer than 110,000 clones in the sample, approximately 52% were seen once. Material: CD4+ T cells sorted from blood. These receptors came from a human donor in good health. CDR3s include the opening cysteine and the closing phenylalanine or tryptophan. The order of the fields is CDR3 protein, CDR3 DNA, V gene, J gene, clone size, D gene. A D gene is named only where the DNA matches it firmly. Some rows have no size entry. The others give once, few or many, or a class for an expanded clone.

CDR3: CASSSPGQSSYNSPLHF; DNA: TGTGCCAGCAGCTCCCCGGGACAGAGCTCCTATAATTCACCCCTCCACTTT; V: TRBV5-6; J: TRBJ1-6; size: .; D: TRBD1
CDR3: CASRIPGGTEAFF; DNA: TGTGCCAGCAGGATACCAGGGGGGACTGAAGCTTTCTTT; V: TRBV6-5; J: TRBJ1-1; size: .; D: TRBD1
CDR3: CASSPGTTQYF; DNA: TGTGCCAGCAGTCCAGGGACTACGCAGTATTTT; V: TRBV6-5; J: TRBJ2-3; size: .; D: .
CDR3: CASSLVSGGLANYGYTF; DNA: TGTGCCAGCAGCTTAGTATCAGGGGGCCTCGCTAACTATGGCTACACCTTC; V: TRBV11-2; J: TRBJ1-2; size: .; D: TRBD1
CDR3: CSVEVASSANVLTF; DNA: TGCAGCGTTGAAGTGGCGTCGTCGGCCAACGTCCTGACTTTC; V: TRBV29-1; J: TRBJ2-6; size: once; D: .
CDR3: CASSLVRGGSGTQYF; DNA: TGTGCCAGCAGCTTAGTACGGGGGGGCTCCGGTACGCAGTATTTT; V: TRBV11-2; J: TRBJ2-3; size: .; D: TRBD2
CDR3: CASTILGGDQTQYF; DNA: TGTGCCAGCACCATACTGGGGGGCGATCAGACCCAGTACTTC; V: TRBV2; J: TRBJ2-5; size: few; D: .
CDR3: CASRARQGATGELFF; DNA: TGTGCCAGCAGGGCTAGACAGGGGGCTACCGGGGAGCTGTTTTTT; V: TRBV2; J: TRBJ2-2; size: once; D: TRBD1
CDR3: CASSQQILRGLPTYEQYF; DNA: TGCGCCAGCAGTCAGCAGATCCTCAGGGGCTTACCCACCTACGAGCAGTACTTC; V: TRBV23-1; J: TRBJ2-7; size: .; D: .
CDR3: CASSELNSASPLHF; DNA: TGTGCCAGCAGTGAACTCAATTCGGCTTCACCCCTCCACTTT; V: TRBV2; J: TRBJ1-6; size: .; D: .
CDR3: CASSLNGGRGTDTQYF; DNA: TGTGCCAGCAGCTTAAACGGCGGCAGGGGCACAGATACGCAGTATTTT; V: TRBV7-3; J: TRBJ2-3; size: .; D: .
CDR3: CSVGGRLRGDTEAFF; DNA: TGCAGCGTTGGAGGGAGGCTGCGGGGGGACACTGAAGCTTTCTTT; V: TRBV29-1; J: TRBJ1-1; size: .; D: .
CDR3: CSARQANYGYTF; DNA: TGCAGCGCTCGACAGGCTAACTATGGCTACACCTTC; V: TRBV29-1; J: TRBJ1-2; size: .; D: .
CDR3: CASSIVTSGAYEQYF; DNA: TGTGCCAGTAGTATAGTTACTAGCGGGGCCTACGAGCAGTACTTC; V: TRBV19; J: TRBJ2-7; size: .; D: TRBD2
CDR3: CAWSLRGNTGELFF; DNA: TGTGCCTGGAGTTTGCGGGGGAACACCGGGGAGCTGTTTTTT; V: TRBV30; J: TRBJ2-2; size: .; D: .
CDR3: CASSDPTGGTTNYGYTF; DNA: TGTGCCAGCAGTGACCCGACAGGGGGGACTACTAACTATGGCTACACCTTC; V: TRBV25-1; J: TRBJ1-2; size: few; D: TRBD1
CDR3: CASSSPGQGSYEQYF; DNA: TGTGCCAGCAGCTCCCCGGGACAGGGATCCTACGAGCAGTACTTC; V: TRBV7-2; J: TRBJ2-7; size: .; D: TRBD1
CDR3: CASSAGPGEAFF; DNA: TGTGCCAGCAGTGCAGGGCCTGGTGAAGCTTTCTTT; V: TRBV2; J: TRBJ1-1; size: .; D: .
CDR3: CSVADRESQPQHF; DNA: TGCAGCGTTGCGGACAGGGAGAGTCAGCCCCAGCATTTT; V: TRBV29-1; J: TRBJ1-5; size: .; D: TRBD1
CDR3: CSGRGPNEKLFF; DNA: TGCAGCGGCCGGGGCCCTAATGAAAAACTGTTTTTT; V: TRBV29-1; J: TRBJ1-4; size: .; D: .
CDR3: CAGESMLNTEAFF; DNA: TGTGCCGGCGAAAGCATGTTGAACACTGAAGCTTTCTTT; V: TRBV2; J: TRBJ1-1; size: large; D: .
CDR3: CSVGTLVRSYNEQFF; DNA: TGCAGCGTTGGGACTTTGGTTCGCTCCTACAATGAGCAGTTCTTC; V: TRBV29-1; J: TRBJ2-1; size: .; D: .
CDR3: CASKGQGGFNSPLHF; DNA: TGTGCCAGCAAGGGACAGGGGGGCTTTAATTCACCCCTCCACTTT; V: TRBV25-1; J: TRBJ1-6; size: .; D: TRBD1
CDR3: CAWTDGQWDTQYF; DNA: TGTGCCTGGACCGACGGGCAGTGGGATACGCAGTATTTT; V: TRBV30; J: TRBJ2-3; size: .; D: .
CDR3: CASSPARGGRSDTQYF; DNA: TGTGCCAGCAGCCCAGCCCGGGGGGGCAGGTCAGATACGCAGTATTTT; V: TRBV7-6; J: TRBJ2-3; size: .; D: TRBD2
CDR3: CASRNPYRQGGNEQFF; DNA: TGTGCCAGTAGAAACCCTTATCGACAGGGGGGCAATGAGCAGTTCTTC; V: TRBV19; J: TRBJ2-1; size: .; D: TRBD1
CDR3: CASSLDTGLLNNEQFF; DNA: TGTGCCAGCAGCTTAGACACCGGCCTCCTTAACAATGAGCAGTTCTTC; V: TRBV11-2; J: TRBJ2-1; size: .; D: .
CDR3: CSVEPSVNGYTF; DNA: TGCAGCGTTGAACCTAGCGTAAATGGCTACACCTTC; V: TRBV29-1; J: TRBJ1-2; size: .; D: .
CDR3: CSVGSRGETQYF; DNA: TGCAGCGTGGGGAGTAGGGGAGAGACCCAGTACTTC; V: TRBV29-1; J: TRBJ2-5; size: .; D: .
CDR3: CASSVQPSYNSPLHF; DNA: TGTGCCAGCAGCGTACAGCCCAGCTATAATTCACCCCTCCACTTT; V: TRBV9; J: TRBJ1-6; size: .; D: .
CDR3: CASTSYNSPLHF; DNA: TGTGCCAGCACCAGTTATAATTCACCCCTCCACTTT; V: TRBV6-5; J: TRBJ1-6; size: .; D: .
CDR3: CASSLYTGNTEAFF; DNA: TGTGCCAGCAGCTTATATACAGGGAACACTGAAGCTTTCTTT; V: TRBV7-2; J: TRBJ1-1; size: .; D: .
CDR3: CASSPGELQPQHF; DNA: TGTGCCAGCAGCCCGGGGGAGCTTCAGCCCCAGCATTTT; V: TRBV14; J: TRBJ1-5; size: .; D: .
CDR3: CASTHVNTGELFF; DNA: TGTGCCAGCACCCACGTCAACACCGGGGAGCTGTTTTTT; V: TRBV25-1; J: TRBJ2-2; size: .; D: .
CDR3: CASRTLPDTQYF; DNA: TGTGCCAGCAGAACTCTCCCAGATACGCAGTATTTT; V: TRBV28; J: TRBJ2-3; size: .; D: .
CDR3: CASSIGTGGTDTQYF; DNA: TGCGCCAGCAGCATCGGGACAGGGGGGACAGATACGCAGTATTTT; V: TRBV5-1; J: TRBJ2-3; size: .; D: TRBD1
CDR3: CASSRTSGPVGEQFF; DNA: TGTGCCAGCAGTCGGACTAGCGGGCCTGTGGGTGAGCAGTTCTTC; V: TRBV5-4; J: TRBJ2-1; size: .; D: TRBD2
CDR3: CASSLTGRGLSNYGYTF; DNA: TGTGCCAGCAGTTTAACGGGCAGGGGGCTAAGTAACTATGGCTACACCTTC; V: TRBV28; J: TRBJ1-2; size: .; D: TRBD1
CDR3: CASSQGGRYGYTF; DNA: TGTGCCAGCAGCCAAGGGGGACGGTATGGCTACACCTTC; V: TRBV4-2; J: TRBJ1-2; size: .; D: .
CDR3: CASSQDAAGRADTQYF; DNA: TGCGCCAGCAGCCAAGATGCGGCAGGGAGGGCAGATACGCAGTATTTT; V: TRBV4-3; J: TRBJ2-3; size: .; D: TRBD2
CDR3: CASKGLSAGYNEQFF; DNA: TGTGCCAGTAAGGGACTCTCCGCTGGCTACAATGAGCAGTTCTTC; V: TRBV19; J: TRBJ2-1; size: few; D: .